The entry below gives a single T cell receptor (beta chain) sequence along with its context. Reverse transcription of roughly 0.5 to 1 ug RNA used random hexamers. TCRdb recomputed calls from the immunoSEQ multiplex PCR reads with MiXCR, one row per CDR3 protein. The data show around 140,000 distinct CDR3 sequences, approximately 95% seen once. V was cut by 6 bases and J by 8 bases, with 17 bases left in between. The CDR3 extends over 13 amino acids. Germline V CDR1 and CDR2: SGHRS, YFSETQ. This specimen belongs to a study of CD8 T cells in Susac syndrome. The chain is built from TRBV5-1 and TRBJ1-1; D remains ambiguous. This receptor was obtained from a human donor with multiple sclerosis. Material: CD4+ T cells from PBMCs. In DNA, the CDR3 is TGCGCCAGCAACCTCGACGGAAGTACCGAAGCTTTCTTT. Its translation: CASNLDGSTEAFF.